The text below deals with one T cell receptor (beta chain). The J segment lost 2 bases and the V segment lost 4 bases, leaving 12 bases of the junction unmatched. Germline V gene sequence: CDR1 LNHNV, CDR2 YYDKDF (reference sequence). The CDR3 is made up of 17 amino acids. These data come from a study of shared clonotypes between healthy human individuals. Terminally differentiated effector memory CD45RA+ cells were excluded from the naive CD8 cells, which were CD45RO-negative and positively selected for CCR7. The protocol was immunoSEQ multiplex PCR, while the TCRdb copy is restricted to in-frame clones and leaves out a portion. The sample yields some 800,000 clones, more than 85% seen once.

This TCR came from a man aged 25 to 40 in good health. This chain links TRBV15 with TRBJ1-1, with 8 bases aligning to TRBD1. Sequencing used naive CD8+ T cells sorted from blood. The CDR3 region is CATSKGTGRGINTEAFF. The CDR3 DNA is TGTGCCACCAGCAAGGGGACAGGCCGGGGGATAAACACTGAAGCTTTCTTT.